A selection of T cell receptor beta chains follows, all from one sample in a study of T cell responses to AZD1222 COVID-19 vaccine. Only in-frame clones appear in the TCRdb table, and some are missing; sequencing was by immunoSEQ multiplex PCR. The data show 75,000 to 90,000 clones, roughly 88% seen once. Sequencing was performed on peripheral blood, taken 28 days after the second AZD1222 dose. These receptor sequences come from an adult who received the AZD1222 COVID-19 vaccine. CDR3s leave out the opening cysteine and the closing phenylalanine or tryptophan.

v_call: TRBV10-1; j_call: TRBJ2-7; cdr3_aa: ASSEPNGTSGGLVNSYEQY
v_call: TRBV30; j_call: TRBJ1-1; cdr3_aa: AWSVGVGKNTEAF
v_call: TRBV7-2; j_call: TRBJ2-1; cdr3_aa: ASSLGQSNNEQF
v_call: TRBV7-2; j_call: TRBJ1-5; cdr3_aa: ASSQQDNQPQH
v_call: TRBV19; j_call: TRBJ1-5; cdr3_aa: ASSLPGPRQPQH
v_call: TRBV28; j_call: TRBJ1-5; cdr3_aa: ASSLGDRQPQH
v_call: TRBV29-1; j_call: TRBJ2-1; cdr3_aa: SVPRAGNNEQF
v_call: TRBV27; j_call: TRBJ1-3; cdr3_aa: ASSFRVPNSGNTIY
v_call: TRBV3-1/TRBV3-2; j_call: TRBJ1-4; cdr3_aa: ASSQVQDPNEKLF
v_call: TRBV25-1; j_call: TRBJ1-1; cdr3_aa: ASSAFSGTGRDEAF
v_call: TRBV5-1; j_call: TRBJ2-7; cdr3_aa: ASSLGQANPYEQY
v_call: TRBV6-2/TRBV6-3; j_call: TRBJ1-1; cdr3_aa: ASSRTGTGGVNTEAF
v_call: TRBV28; j_call: TRBJ1-1; cdr3_aa: ASSLTGTNTEAF
v_call: TRBV7-9; j_call: TRBJ1-6; cdr3_aa: ASSLDGSNSPLH
v_call: TRBV7-9; j_call: TRBJ1-5; cdr3_aa: ASSLSQDQPQH
v_call: TRBV9; j_call: TRBJ1-3; cdr3_aa: ASSVEGHSSGNTIY
v_call: TRBV3-1/TRBV3-2; j_call: TRBJ1-5; cdr3_aa: ASSLSRPDSRYSNQPQH
v_call: TRBV5-1; j_call: TRBJ1-2; cdr3_aa: ASSARTGNYGYT
v_call: TRBV30; j_call: TRBJ2-7; cdr3_aa: AWRRLAGGSYEQY
v_call: TRBV29-1; j_call: TRBJ1-5; cdr3_aa: SVSPGQGVGPQH
v_call: TRBV2; j_call: TRBJ2-5; cdr3_aa: ASNRLAPETQY
v_call: TRBV7-2; j_call: TRBJ1-3; cdr3_aa: ASSSLSGNTIY
v_call: TRBV11-2; j_call: TRBJ2-7; cdr3_aa: ASSQGQSYEQY
v_call: TRBV10-3; j_call: TRBJ2-5; cdr3_aa: AISESWGETQY
v_call: TRBV5-4; j_call: TRBJ2-5; cdr3_aa: ASSFRDQETQY
v_call: TRBV2; j_call: TRBJ1-5; cdr3_aa: ASSADGVQPQH
v_call: TRBV6-1; j_call: TRBJ2-1; cdr3_aa: ASSEPIDSGRGEQF
v_call: TRBV3-1/TRBV3-2; j_call: TRBJ2-7; cdr3_aa: ASSQPLDHLGDEQY
v_call: TRBV5-1; j_call: TRBJ1-5; cdr3_aa: ASPGQGLPQH